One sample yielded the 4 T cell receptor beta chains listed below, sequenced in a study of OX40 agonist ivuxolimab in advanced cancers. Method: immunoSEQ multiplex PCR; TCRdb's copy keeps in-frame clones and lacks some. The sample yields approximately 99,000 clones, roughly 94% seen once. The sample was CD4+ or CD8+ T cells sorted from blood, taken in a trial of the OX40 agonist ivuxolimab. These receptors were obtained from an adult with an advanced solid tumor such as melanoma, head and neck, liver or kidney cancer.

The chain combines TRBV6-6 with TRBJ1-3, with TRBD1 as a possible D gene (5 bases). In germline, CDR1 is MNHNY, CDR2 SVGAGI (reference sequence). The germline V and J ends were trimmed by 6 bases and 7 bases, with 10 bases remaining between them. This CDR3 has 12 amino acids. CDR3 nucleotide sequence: TGTGCCAGCAGCCAGAGGGGTAACACCATATATTTT. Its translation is CASSQRGNTIYF.

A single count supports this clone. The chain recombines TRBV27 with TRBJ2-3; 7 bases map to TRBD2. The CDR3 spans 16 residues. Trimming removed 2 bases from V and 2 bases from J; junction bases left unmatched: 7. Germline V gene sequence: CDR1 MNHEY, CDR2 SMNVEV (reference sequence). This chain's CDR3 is CASSLDEAGSTDTQYF. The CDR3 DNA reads TGTGCCAGCAGTTTAGACGAAGCGGGGTCCACAGATACGCAGTATTTT.

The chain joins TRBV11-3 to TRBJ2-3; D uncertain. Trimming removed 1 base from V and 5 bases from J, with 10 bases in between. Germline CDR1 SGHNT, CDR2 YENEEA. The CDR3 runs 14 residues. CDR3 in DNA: TGTGCCAGCAGCTTAGGTAGCAGTGTAGATACGCAGTATTTT. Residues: CASSLGSSVDTQYF.

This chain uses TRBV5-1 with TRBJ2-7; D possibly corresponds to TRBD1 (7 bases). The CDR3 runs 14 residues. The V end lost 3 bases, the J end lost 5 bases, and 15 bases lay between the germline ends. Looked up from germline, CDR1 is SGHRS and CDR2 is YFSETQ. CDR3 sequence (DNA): TGCGCCAGCAGCTACCAGGGACAGCGGGACGAGCAGTACTTC. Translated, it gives CASSYQGQRDEQYF.